The 26 T cell receptor beta chains reported below all come from one sample, sequenced in a study of cytomegalovirus exposure and HLA in healthy donors. PCR was performed using 60 Vbeta and 13 Jbeta primers. The repertoire was sequenced with immunoSEQ multiplex PCR; TCRdb's copy has only in-frame clones and lacks some. The sample includes approximately 190,000 clones, roughly 80% of them seen just once. The sample was PBMCs. These receptors originate from a man in his forties or fifties in good health and CMV-seronegative.

The genes are TRBV6-5 and TRBJ1-3; maybe TRBD1 (6 bases). The ends were cut back, 2 bases at V and 5 bases at J, with 16 bases in the middle. This CDR3 comprises 16 residues. Germline V lookup: CDR1 MNHEY, CDR2 SVGAGI. The DNA for the CDR3 is TGTGCCAGCAGTTACCGCAGGGGCCTCGAGAGAAACACCATATATTTT. As protein: CASSYRRGLERNTIYF.

The rearrangement links TRBV4-2 to TRBJ2-7; the D gene is possibly TRBD2 (5 bases). Deletions cut 4 bases from V and 4 bases from J, with 11 bases between. In germline, CDR1 is LGHNA, CDR2 YNFKEQ. This CDR3 has 13 residues. The CDR3 nucleotides read TGTGCCAGCAGCCCGACGGAGGTGTACGAGCAGTACTTC. It codes for CASSPTEVYEQYF.

Only one count was recorded for this clone. The J gene is TRBJ1-2, the V gene TRBV6-1; possibly TRBD1 for D (5 bases). Germline values: CDR1 MNHNS, CDR2 SASEGT. The ends were cut back, 6 bases at V and 2 bases at J, with 13 bases in the middle. The CDR3 length is 14 residues. The CDR3, as DNA: TGTGCCAGCAGACGACGGGGGACCAACTATGGCTACACCTTC. Protein sequence: CASRRRGTNYGYTF.

The chain joins TRBV19 to TRBJ2-5, with D unresolved. Between the trimmed V and J ends, which lost 5 bases and 3 bases, there was a span of 7 bases. The CDR3 runs 12 residues. Germline CDR1 and CDR2: LNHDA and SQIVND (reference sequence). The CDR3 protein is CASSERKETQYF. The CDR3 DNA reads TGTGCCAGTAGTGAGCGAAAAGAGACCCAGTACTTC.

CDR3 protein: CASSQDNTNEKLFF. CDR3 nucleotide sequence: TGTGCCAGCAGCCAAGACAACACCAATGAAAAACTGTTTTTT. The J gene is TRBJ1-4, the V gene TRBV14; D ambiguous. The CDR3 consists of 14 residues. Germline V gives CDR1 SGHDN, CDR2 FVKESK. V dropped 0 bases and J dropped 5 bases, with 7 bases sitting between them.

V is TRBV19 and J is TRBJ2-3; D uncertain. V was cut by 5 bases and J by 6 bases, with 9 bases left in between. Germline V gene lookup returns CDR1 LNHDA and CDR2 SQIVND (reference sequence). The CDR3 loop spans 12 amino acids. This CDR3 is CASSPTRDTQYF. Written as DNA, the CDR3 is TGTGCCAGTAGTCCAACCCGGGATACGCAGTATTTT. The full variable domain, with the rest looked up from reference TRBV19 and TRBJ2-3, is DGGITQSPKYLFRKEGQNVTLSCEQNLNHDAMYWYRQDPGQGLRLIYYSQIVNDFQKGDIAEGYSVSREKKESFPLTVTSAQKNPTAFYLCASSPTRDTQYFGPGTRLTVL.

J is TRBJ2-1 and V is TRBV27; 10 bases agree with TRBD1. Unmatched junction bases numbered 11, after V lost 3 bases and J lost 6 bases. CDR1 and CDR2 from the germline V gene are MNHEY and SMNVEV (reference sequence). The CDR3 covers 17 residues. CDR3 coding DNA: TGTGCCAGCAGTTTTCCCCGCGGGACAGGGGTGACCAATGAGCAGTTCTTC. It encodes CASSFPRGTGVTNEQFF.

The chain links TRBV6-5 to TRBJ1-1, with D possibly being TRBD1 (6 bases). V was cut by 6 bases and J by 0 bases, with 11 bases left in between. The length of the CDR3 is 14 residues. Germline V gives CDR1 MNHEY, CDR2 SVGAGI. For the CDR3, the DNA is TGTGCCAGCAGAACCACAGGGCTGAACACTGAAGCTTTCTTT. Its translation is CASRTTGLNTEAFF.

The J gene is TRBJ2-3, the V gene TRBV7-3; 7 bases are shared with TRBD2. The CDR3 consists of 15 residues. Losses at the gene ends were 0 bases for V and 2 bases for J; bases not matched to a gene: 2. CDR1 and CDR2 (germline): SGHTA, FQGTGA. CDR3 region: CASSLTGGVTDTQYF. The DNA for the CDR3 is TGTGCCAGCAGCTTAACGGGGGGGGTCACAGATACGCAGTATTTT. The full variable domain, completed using reference TRBV7-3 and TRBJ2-3, is GAGVSQTPSNKVTEKGKYVELRCDPISGHTALYWYRQSLGQGPEFLIYFQGTGAADDSGLPNDRFFAVRPEGSVSTLKIQRTERGDSAVYLCASSLTGGVTDTQYFGPGTRLTVL.

The chain carries TRBV9 and TRBJ2-7; 7 positions agree with TRBD2. Per the germline V gene, CDR1 is SGDLS and CDR2 is YYNGEE. The ends lost 7 bases at V and 0 bases at J; junction bases unmatched: 7. The CDR3 runs 14 residues. DNA for the CDR3: TGTGCCAGCTCTGAGGGAGGGAGCTCCTACGAGCAGTACTTC. Its translation is CASSEGGSSYEQYF.

This chain connects TRBV5-1 to TRBJ1-6; D is perhaps TRBD1 (6 bases). Trimming removed 5 bases from V and 9 bases from J, with 9 bases in between. This CDR3 has 12 amino acids. CDR1 is SGHRS and CDR2 is YFSETQ in the germline V gene. DNA of the CDR3: TGCGCCAGCAGTTCAGGGGTTTCACCCCTCCACTTT. Translated: CASSSGVSPLHF.

The chain links TRBV11-3 to TRBJ2-7; tentatively, D is TRBD2 (5 bases). Germline V gives CDR1 SGHNT, CDR2 YENEEA. The length of the CDR3 is 14 residues. Trimming took 0 bases from V and 6 from J, leaving 12 bases between them. In DNA, the CDR3 is TGTGCCAGCAGCTTAGATACTAAAAGCGGCGAGCAGTACTTC. This encodes CASSLDTKSGEQYF.

The table lists this clone with a few counts. The gene calls are TRBV5-1 and TRBJ1-3; D unresolved. The V end was cut by 4 bases, the J end by 1 base, with 15 bases between. From germline, CDR1 is SGHRS and CDR2 YFSETQ. The CDR3 has 16 amino acids. The CDR3, as DNA: TGCGCCAGCAGCCCCGGCCACAGCATATCTGGAAACACCATATATTTT. This translates into CASSPGHSISGNTIYF.

The chain has TRBV5-1 and TRBJ1-1; D possibly corresponds to TRBD1 (6 bases). The length of the CDR3 is 17 residues. V was shortened by 0 bases and J by 9 bases, with 24 bases between the two germline ends. The germline V gene has CDR1 SGHRS and CDR2 YFSETQ. The CDR3 DNA is TGCGCCAGCAGCTTGGCCAGTCCAGCAGGGGAACCCTCGAAAGCTTTCTTT. The encoded protein is CASSLASPAGEPSKAFF. The full variable domain, completed using reference TRBV5-1 and TRBJ1-1, is KAGVTQTPRYLIKTRGQQVTLSCSPISGHRSVSWYQQTPGQGLQFLFEYFSETQRNKGNFPGRFSGRQFSNSRSEMNVSTLELGDSALYLCASSLASPAGEPSKAFFGQGTRLTVV.

J is TRBJ2-2 and V is TRBV9, with D possibly being TRBD2 (6 bases). Per the germline V gene, CDR1 is SGDLS and CDR2 is YYNGEE. Trimming left V 0 bases short and J 2 bases short, with 11 bases between. CDR3 length equals 16 residues. CDR3 DNA sequence: TGTGCCAGCAGCGTAGCTTTGGCGGGAAACACCGGGGAGCTGTTTTTT. This sequence encodes CASSVALAGNTGELFF.

This chain uses TRBV5-4 with TRBJ1-1; D is perhaps TRBD1 (5 bases). Germline V lookup: CDR1 SGHNT, CDR2 YYREEE (reference sequence). The V gene lost 5 bases and the J gene lost 1 base, with 15 bases spanning the gap. This CDR3 is 15 amino acids long. The CDR3 region is CASSSAIQGNTEAFF. The CDR3 DNA follows: TGTGCCAGCAGTTCCGCCATCCAGGGGAACACTGAAGCTTTCTTT. Based on the CDR3 plus reference TRBV5-4 and TRBJ1-1, the full variable domain is ETGVTQSPTHLIKTRGQQVTLRCSSQSGHNTVSWYQQALGQGPQFIFQYYREEENGRGNFPPRFSGLQFPNYSSELNVNALELDDSALYLCASSSAIQGNTEAFFGQGTRLTVV.

The chain joins TRBV7-8 to TRBJ1-5; 9 bases are shared with TRBD1. With 6 bases clipped from V and 2 bases from J, the junction kept 8 bases outside the gene matches. The CDR3 runs to 16 residues. Germline values: CDR1 SGHVS, CDR2 FQNEAQ. The CDR3 bases are TGTGCCAGCAGTTTACAGGGGGCAGGAGGCAATCAGCCCCAGCATTTT. Its translation is CASSLQGAGGNQPQHF.

J is TRBJ2-1 and V is TRBV11-2, with TRBD1 matching over 8 bases. This CDR3 contains 15 residues. Per the germline V gene, CDR1 is SGHAT and CDR2 is FQNNGV. J was trimmed by 4 bases and V by 3 bases; bases with no gene match: 5. CDR3 bases: TGTGCCAGCAGCTTTAGGACAGGGCATTACAATGAGCAGTTCTTC. Translating gives CASSFRTGHYNEQFF.

This rearrangement joins TRBV4-3 to TRBJ2-7; TRBD2 might be the D (7 bases). The germline V gene encodes CDR1 LGHNA and CDR2 YSLEER. The CDR3 has 14 residues. Trimming left V 6 bases short and J 5 bases short, with 17 bases between. The CDR3 DNA is TGCGCCAGCAGTCTGGCGGGGGCGATCAACGAGCAGTACTTC. It is translated as CASSLAGAINEQYF.

Details on this clone: One end of the junction fails to match germline, which may point to a read error. The J gene is TRBJ1-2, the V gene TRBV6-6; D unresolved. This CDR3 spans 11 amino acids. The germline V gene encodes CDR1 MNHNY and CDR2 SVGAGI (reference sequence). This CDR3 is CAIIVGRNAFF. CDR3 bases: TGTGCCATCATAGTGGGCAGGAACGCATTTTTC.

The chain has TRBV5-3 and TRBJ1-4; D gene unclear. TRBV5-3 is an ORF, with its function uncertain. This CDR3 region has 14 residues. The V end lost 5 bases, the J end lost 1 base, and 9 bases lay between the germline ends. CDR3 DNA sequence: TGTGCCAGAAGGACCGGGATAACTAATGAAAAACTGTTTTTT. Protein sequence: CARRTGITNEKLFF.

J is TRBJ1-5 and V is TRBV5-6, with 8 bases matching TRBD1. V shed 4 bases and J 5 bases; nucleotides not matched to a gene: 5. The CDR3 runs to 14 residues. Per the germline V gene, CDR1 is SGHDT and CDR2 is YYEEEE. The CDR3 DNA reads TGTGCCAGCAGCCCCTGGGACAGGCATCAGCCCCAGCATTTT. Translation gives CASSPWDRHQPQHF.

This rearrangement joins TRBV4-1 to TRBJ1-1; no clear D gene. Germline-derived CDR1 and CDR2 are MGHRA and YSYEKL. This CDR3 spans 16 amino acids. The V and J ends lost 4 bases and 1 base respectively, with 16 bases between them. The CDR3 protein is CASSPSEEGGNTEAFF. The CDR3 coding sequence is TGCGCCAGCAGCCCATCCGAGGAGGGAGGGAACACTGAAGCTTTCTTT.

The J gene is TRBJ1-3, the V gene TRBV2, with no clear D. The CDR3 loop spans 13 amino acids. V was pared by 3 bases and J by 4 bases, with 7 bases between. Germline V gene lookup returns CDR1 SNHLY and CDR2 FYNNEI. Written as DNA, the CDR3 is TGTGCCAGCAGTGAGAGGGTAGGAAACACCATATATTTT. Encoded protein: CASSERVGNTIYF.

This rearrangement joins TRBV5-6 to TRBJ2-3; D is perhaps TRBD2 (6 bases). Trimming removed 0 bases at V and 3 bases at J, with 14 bases between. CDR1 and CDR2 from the germline V gene are SGHDT and YYEEEE. CDR3 length: 16 amino acids. The CDR3 bases are TGTGCCAGCAGCTTGGTTGGCGCGGGGAGGACAGATACGCAGTATTTT. Translating it yields CASSLVGAGRTDTQYF.

The chain carries TRBV18 and TRBJ2-1; D gene unclear. The CDR3 contains 18 residues. Per the germline V gene, CDR1 is KGHSH and CDR2 is LQKENI. The V and J ends lost 3 bases and 0 bases respectively, with 18 bases between them. The CDR3 coding sequence is TGTGCCAGCTCACCCGAACTTTCGACAAAGAGCTCCTACAATGAGCAGTTCTTC. It is translated as CASSPELSTKSSYNEQFF.